Below, 14 T cell receptor beta chains from the same sample are listed, as sequenced in a study of CD8 T cells in ankylosing spondylitis. TCRdb independently ran MiXCR on the 5' RACE reads; one entry per CDR3 protein. This sample has roughly 170,000 distinct CDR3 sequences; 8.5% to 10% occur once, and the top ten carry about 15%. The specimen was blood, either unsorted or a sorted T cell fraction (not recorded which). All receptors come from a female donor with ankylosing spondylitis or in good health (not recorded which).

This rearrangement joins TRBV20-1 to TRBJ2-1; 7 positions match TRBD2. Losses at the gene ends were 4 bases for V and 3 bases for J; bases not matched to a gene: 6. CDR1 is DFQATT and CDR2 is SNEGSKA in the germline V gene (reference sequence). The CDR3 length is 14 residues. The CDR3 reads CSAKRDENYNEQFF. The CDR3 DNA follows: TGCAGTGCTAAGCGGGACGAGAACTACAATGAGCAGTTCTTC.

The gene calls are TRBV27 and TRBJ2-7, with TRBD2 matching over 8 bases. Germline loops: CDR1 MNHEY, CDR2 SMNVEV (reference sequence). The CDR3 length is 16 residues. V was pared by 5 bases and J by 0 bases, with 9 bases of the junction left unmatched. The CDR3 DNA reads as TGTGCCAGCAGTCGCGCGGGGGGATCCAGCTCCTACGAGCAGTACTTC. Amino acid sequence: CASSRAGGSSSYEQYF.

This clonotype has at least ten counts. The genes are TRBV9 and TRBJ2-5; 7 bases are shared with TRBD2. With 0 bases clipped from V and 5 bases from J, the junction kept 4 bases outside the gene matches. The germline gives CDR1 SGDLS, CDR2 YYNGEE. There are 14 residues in the CDR3. The CDR3 sequence is CASSVEAGRETQYF. The DNA for the CDR3 is TGTGCCAGCAGCGTAGAAGCGGGACGCGAGACCCAGTACTTC.

This sequence joins TRBV15 and TRBJ2-3; D uncertain. CDR3 size: 13 residues. Trimming left V 4 bases short and J 6 bases short, with 11 bases between. Germline V gene sequence: CDR1 LNHNV, CDR2 YYDKDF (reference sequence). The CDR3 loop is CATSIVITDTQYF. The CDR3, as DNA: TGTGCCACCAGCATAGTTATAACCGATACGCAGTATTTT.

This clonotype has only one observation. The chain combines TRBV7-9 with TRBJ2-1, with TRBD2 as a possible D gene (6 bases). The V gene lost 5 bases and the J gene lost 10 bases, with 15 bases spanning the gap. There are 13 residues in the CDR3. Germline CDR1 and CDR2: SEHNR and FQNEAQ (reference sequence). In DNA, the CDR3 is TGTGCCAGCAGCCCTGGGACTTCTTTGGAGCAGTTCTTC. It specifies CASSPGTSLEQFF. Full variable domain (rest looked up from reference TRBV7-9 and TRBJ2-1): DTGVSQNPRHKITKRGQNVTFRCDPISEHNRLYWYRQTLGQGPEFLTYFQNEAQLEKSRLLSDRFSAERPKGSFSTLEIQRTEQGDSAMYLCASSPGTSLEQFFGPGTRLTVL.

This chain connects TRBV28 to TRBJ1-5, with TRBD1 as a possible D gene (6 bases). The CDR3 runs 13 residues. Trimming stripped 8 bases from V and 0 bases from J, with 8 bases between. The germline V gene has CDR1 MDHEN and CDR2 SYDVKM. CDR3 DNA: TGTGCCAGCCAGGGGTATAGCAATCAGCCCCAGCATTTT. This codes for CASQGYSNQPQHF.

This chain uses TRBV6-2 or TRBV6-3 with TRBJ2-7; 10 bases align to TRBD1. V lost 4 bases, J lost 3 bases, and 15 bases stayed unmatched. CDR1 and CDR2 (germline): MNHEY, SVGEGT. This CDR3 spans 18 amino acids. DNA for the CDR3: TGTGCCAGCAGTTCCTTTCTCGAGGCGGACAGGGGGAACTACGAGCAGTACTTC. Protein: CASSSFLEADRGNYEQYF.

This clonotype showed up just a few times. V is TRBV30 and J is TRBJ1-2, with a weak D call TRBD1 (6 bases). This CDR3 spans 13 amino acids. The germline CDR1 and CDR2 sequences are GTSNPN and SVGIG (reference sequence). DNA for the CDR3: TGTGCGGGGGCGGAAAGGAGGGTCTATGGCTACACCTTC. It is translated as CAGAERRVYGYTF.

This chain uses TRBV2 with TRBJ2-2; D is unresolved. The CDR3 covers 16 residues. Germline V CDR1 and CDR2: SNHLY, FYNNEI. Trimming pared 6 bases from V and 2 bases from J, leaving 16 bases between. Here the CDR3 reads CASSRSPDHNTGELFF. The CDR3, as DNA: TGTGCCAGCAGCCGATCCCCCGACCACAACACCGGGGAGCTGTTTTTT. The full variable domain, completed using reference TRBV2 and TRBJ2-2, is EPEVTQTPSHQVTQMGQEVILRCVPISNHLYFYWYRQILGQKVEFLVSFYNNEISEKSEIFDDQFSVERPDGSNFTLKIRSTKLEDSAMYFCASSRSPDHNTGELFFGEGSRLTVL.

This clonotype was picked up a small number of times. The rearrangement uses TRBV4-3 and TRBJ2-5, with D uncertain. Germline lookup yields CDR1 LGHNA and CDR2 YSLEER. Trimming took 0 bases from V and 4 from J, leaving 12 bases between them. This CDR3 comprises 15 residues. CDR3 residues: CASSQDAVLSETQYF. Written as DNA, the CDR3 is TGCGCCAGCAGCCAAGACGCAGTGCTCTCAGAGACCCAGTACTTC.

The V gene is TRBV20-1, the J gene TRBJ2-1; TRBD2 agrees at 8 bases. The length of the CDR3 is 15 residues. V shed 1 base and J 5 bases; nucleotides not matched to a gene: 7. Germline lookup yields CDR1 DFQATT and CDR2 SNEGSKA (reference sequence). The CDR3 DNA reads as TGCAGTGCTAGAGCCCTAGCGGGCCCCGACAATGAGCAGTTCTTC. Protein product: CSARALAGPDNEQFF.

This clonotype turned up a few times. V gene TRBV6-2 or TRBV6-3 combines with J gene TRBJ1-1; D remains unclear. The germline V gene has CDR1 MNHEY and CDR2 SVGEGT. This CDR3 contains 13 residues. V lost 3 bases and J 7 bases, leaving 12 bases between the germline ends. The CDR3 DNA reads TGTGCCAGCAGTTATACGGGGAAAATTGAAGCTTTCTTT. Translated: CASSYTGKIEAFF.

This clonotype has just a few counts. This chain links TRBV20-1 with TRBJ1-1; unclear D gene. CDR3 length equals 14 residues. Germline loops: CDR1 DFQATT, CDR2 SNEGSKA (reference sequence). With 0 bases removed from V and 3 bases from J, the gap between germline ends came to 11 bases. The CDR3 loop reads CSARDQVRYTEAFF. For the CDR3, the DNA is TGCAGTGCTAGAGATCAGGTACGGTACACTGAAGCTTTCTTT.

This sequence joins TRBV27 and TRBJ1-1; TRBD1 aligns across 9 bases. Germline CDR1 MNHEY, CDR2 SMNVEV (reference sequence). The CDR3 has 15 amino acids. Unmatched junction bases numbered 12, after V lost 5 bases and J lost 8 bases. The CDR3: CASSEGPRTGAEAFF. The DNA for the CDR3 is TGTGCCAGCAGTGAGGGGCCGAGGACAGGGGCCGAAGCTTTCTTT.